The 20 T cell receptor beta chains below all came from one sample that was sequenced in a study of T cell clonality in common variable immunodeficiency. The table came from immunoSEQ multiplex PCR; TCRdb's copy has only in-frame clones and leaves some out. The sample was found to contain 25,000 to 35,000 clones, and every one recurs. Material for sequencing was peripheral blood mononuclear cells. These TCRs come from a person aged 18 to 75 in good health.

This clone was detected many times. CDR3 bases read: TGTGCCAGTAGTATTTCAGGGGGCCAGCCC. Protein sequence: CASSISGGQP. The whole CDR3 sequence reads CASSISGGQPQHF. The J gene is TRBJ1-5, the V gene TRBV19; the match to TRBD1 covers 8 bases. The CDR3 end is not reached by the read, which stops 3 residues before it; the germline J gene fills it in. Trimming cost V 3 bases and J 7 bases; bases outside gene matches: 2. This CDR3 has 13 residues. Germline assignment: CDR1 LNHDA and CDR2 SQIVND (reference sequence).

This clone appeared many times. The CDR3 goes on 3 residues after the read ends, and that part is filled in from the germline J gene. The genes are TRBV19 and TRBJ1-2; 7 bases match TRBD1. CDR3 length: 15 residues. The germline V gene encodes CDR1 LNHDA and CDR2 SQIVND (reference sequence). Trimming removed 3 bases from V and 3 bases from J; junction bases left unmatched: 7. The CDR3 here is CASSMTGQGDYGYTF. The sequenced CDR3 bases are TGTGCCAGTAGTATGACGGGGCAGGGGGACTATGGC.

Many counts were recorded for this clone. The observed sequence ends 3 residues before the CDR3 terminus, with the missing tail filled in from the germline J gene. The gene calls are TRBV5-1 and TRBJ1-2; no clear D. This CDR3 region has 12 residues. Germline V gives CDR1 SGHRS, CDR2 YFSETQ. Trimming removed 4 bases from V and 5 bases from J, with 9 bases in between. CDR3 in amino acids: CASSTTTYGYTF. The sequenced CDR3 bases are TGCGCCAGCAGCACTACAACTTATGGC.

This clone was seen at least ten times. The read gets to within 3 residues of the CDR3 end, and the germline J gene fills in the rest. The chain recombines TRBV5-6 with TRBJ1-5, with D perhaps TRBD1 (5 bases). Germline CDR1 SGHDT, CDR2 YYEEEE. V lost 0 bases, J lost 4 bases, and 8 bases lay in between. This CDR3 comprises 14 residues. The DNA read from the CDR3 is TGTGCCAGCAGCTTGGGGGGCTGGAATCAGCCC. It yields the protein CASSLGGWNQP. The CDR3 as a whole reads CASSLGGWNQPQHF.

This clone was recorded at least ten times. The CDR3 goes on 3 residues after the read ends, and that part is filled in from the germline J gene. The V call is TRBV2, the J call TRBJ2-1, with D hard to call. The CDR3 consists of 16 residues. Germline CDR1 reads SNHLY; CDR2 reads FYNNEI. The V end lost 2 bases, the J end lost 0 bases, and 11 bases lay between the germline ends. CDR3 in amino acids: CASSESVFSSYNEQFF. CDR3 DNA (partial): TGTGCCAGCAGTGAATCTGTATTCAGCTCCTACAATGAG.

In its sample, this clone was seen many times. The read halts 3 residues ahead of the CDR3 end, with the missing end drawn from the germline J gene. The V call is TRBV18, the J call TRBJ2-3; 9 nucleotides align to TRBD1. The V gene end was trimmed by 6 bases and the J gene end by 4 bases; junction bases not matched to a gene: 5. Germline V CDR1 and CDR2: KGHSH, LQKENI. CDR3 length: 14 amino acids. The CDR3 here is CASSNRGRADTQYF. The DNA read from the CDR3 is TGTGCCAGCTCTAACAGGGGGCGGGCAGATACG. The full variable domain, its missing parts supplied by reference TRBV18 and TRBJ2-3, is NAGVMQNPRHLVRRRGQEARLRCSPMKGHSHVYWYRQLPEEGLKFMVYLQKENIIDESGMPKERFSAEFPKEGPSILRIQQVVRGDSAAYFCASSNRGRADTQYFGPGTRLTVL.

This clone was recorded many times. The CDR3 extends 3 residues past the end of the read, so its final part is completed from the germline J gene. This chain uses TRBV6-2 or TRBV6-3 with TRBJ1-5; the D gene is possibly TRBD1 (5 bases). V lost 6 bases, J lost 0 bases, and 12 bases lay in between. Germline assignment: CDR1 MNHEY and CDR2 SVGEGT. CDR3 length: 15 residues. The covered CDR3 bases are TGTGCCAGCAGAACCCGGGGGATTAGCAATCAGCCC. Its protein is CASRTRGISNQP. The full-length CDR3 reads as CASRTRGISNQPQHF.

This clone was observed at least ten times. The missing CDR3 end, 3 residues past where the read stops, is filled in from the germline J gene. This chain connects TRBV9 to TRBJ2-1; 10 nucleotides align to TRBD2. The J segment lost 5 bases and the V segment lost 6 bases, leaving 2 bases of the junction unmatched. Germline assignment: CDR1 SGDLS and CDR2 YYNGEE. The length of the CDR3 is 13 residues. CDR3 residues: CASKLAGDNEQFF. The CDR3 DNA, read in part, is TGTGCCAGCAAGCTAGCGGGGGACAATGAG.

This clone appeared many times. Read sequence stops 3 residues before the CDR3 end, and the germline J gene provides the missing end. This chain joins TRBV19 and TRBJ2-3; D possibly corresponds to TRBD1 (6 bases). Germline V gives CDR1 LNHDA, CDR2 SQIVND (reference sequence). The V and J ends lost 4 bases and 6 bases respectively, with 14 bases between them. The CDR3 sequence is 14 residues long. The CDR3 protein is CASSTSTGWDTQYF. The DNA read from the CDR3 is TGTGCCAGTAGTACCTCCACAGGGTGGGATACG.

This clone was detected many times. Read data end 3 residues before the CDR3 end; the end is taken from the germline J gene. V and J are TRBV7-3 and TRBJ2-5; tentative D call: TRBD2 (7 bases). CDR1 and CDR2 from the germline V gene are SGHTA and FQGTGA. V was clipped by 2 bases and J by 5 bases, with 15 bases between them. This CDR3 is built from 15 residues. CDR3 bases read: TGTGCCAGCAGCTTATCTTCGGGGGGCGGGGAGACC. This codes for CASSLSSGGGET. The entire CDR3 protein is CASSLSSGGGETQYF.

In this sample, this clone turned up many times. The read comes to an end 3 residues before the CDR3 does, leaving the germline J gene to fill in the end. The chain has TRBV18 and TRBJ2-3; maybe TRBD2 (5 bases). Trimming pared 3 bases from V and 4 bases from J, leaving 8 bases between. Germline V gene lookup returns CDR1 KGHSH and CDR2 LQKENI. The CDR3 is made up of 13 amino acids. CDR3 DNA (partial): TGTGCCAGCTCACCTAACGGGGCAGATACG. Protein sequence: CASSPNGADT. The CDR3 in full is CASSPNGADTQYF.

This clone was recorded at least ten times. Sequencing ends 3 residues short of the CDR3 end; the germline J gene provides the rest. The rearrangement joins TRBV29-1 to TRBJ2-6, with D unresolved. The CDR3 has 14 residues. Trimming removed 4 bases from V and 0 bases from J, with 7 bases in between. CDR1 and CDR2 from the germline V gene are SQVTM and ANQGSEA. CDR3 sequence: CSVGSVSGANVLTF. The sequenced part of the CDR3 DNA is TGCAGCGTTGGATCGGTCTCTGGGGCCAACGTC.

This clone came up many times. The read gets to within 3 residues of the CDR3 end, and the germline J gene fills in the rest. The chain employs TRBV4-2 and TRBJ1-4; maybe TRBD1 (6 bases). CDR1 is LGHNA and CDR2 is YNFKEQ in the germline V gene. The CDR3 is 20 amino acids. Trimming stripped 3 bases from V and 8 bases from J, with 31 bases between. The CDR3 spells CASSHFFIGAGGAGKEKLFF. The CDR3 bases that were read are TGTGCCAGCAGCCATTTTTTTATAGGAGCCGGGGGGGCTGGGAAGGAAAAA.

This clone is labeled medium-sized (0.01 to 0.1%). The missing CDR3 end, 3 residues past where the read stops, is filled in from the germline J gene. The gene calls are TRBV7-8 and TRBJ1-1; D may be TRBD1 (6 bases). The CDR3 runs 14 residues. CDR1 is SGHVS, CDR2 FQNEAQ, per germline. The ends were cut back, 5 bases at V and 2 bases at J, with 12 bases in the middle. CDR3 bases read: TGTGCCAGCAGCGCGGGACAACCCAACACTGAA. Residues: CASSAGQPNTE. The full CDR3 reads CASSAGQPNTEAFF.

This clone was detected ten times or more. The missing CDR3 end, 3 residues past where the read stops, is filled in from the germline J gene. The chain carries TRBV5-5 and TRBJ1-4; weak D call: TRBD1 (6 bases). Trimming stripped 7 bases from V and 7 bases from J, with 20 bases between. This CDR3 is built from 15 residues. The germline gives CDR1 SGHKS, CDR2 YYEKEE (reference sequence). The CDR3 bases that were read are TGTGCCAGCTCCCCCCAGGCACAGGGAGGTGAAAAA. It specifies CASSPQAQGGEK. The whole CDR3 is CASSPQAQGGEKLFF.

CDR3 bases read: TGTGCCAGCAGCGCAGGGGGGACAGGACTCTACGAG. Residues: CASSAGGTGLYE. The whole CDR3 protein is CASSAGGTGLYEQYF. V and J are TRBV7-9 and TRBJ2-7, with 8 bases aligning to TRBD1. Read sequence stops 3 residues before the CDR3 end, and the germline J gene provides the missing end. Unmatched junction bases numbered 9, after V lost 5 bases and J lost 3 bases. CDR3 length equals 15 residues. Germline CDR1 reads SEHNR; CDR2 reads FQNEAQ (reference sequence). Using reference TRBV7-9 and TRBJ2-7 for the parts outside the CDR3, the full variable domain is DTGVSQNPRHKITKRGQNVTFRCDPISEHNRLYWYRQTLGQGPEFLTYFQNEAQLEKSRLLSDRFSAERPKGSFSTLEIQRTEQGDSAMYLCASSAGGTGLYEQYFGPGTRLTVT.

Note on this clone: Sequencing ends 3 residues short of the CDR3 end; the germline J gene provides the rest. This chain links TRBV20-1 with TRBJ1-4; D uncertain. Trimming removed 6 bases from V and 0 bases from J, with 8 bases in between. CDR3 size: 13 residues. The germline gives CDR1 DFQATT, CDR2 SNEGSKA (reference sequence). CDR3 bases read: TGCAGTGCCGCGAGTGCAACTAATGAAAAA. Its protein product is CSAASATNEK. The CDR3 as a whole reads CSAASATNEKLFF.

This clone was observed at least ten times. The CDR3 extends 3 residues past the end of the read, so its final part is completed from the germline J gene. The J gene is TRBJ1-3, the V gene TRBV7-9; no reliable D call. The V end was cut by 2 bases, the J end by 4 bases, with 9 bases between. CDR1 is SEHNR and CDR2 is FQNEAQ in the germline V gene (reference sequence). CDR3 length: 14 residues. The CDR3 bases that were read are TGTGCCAGCAGCTTATCGGATAGCGGAAACACC. This codes for CASSLSDSGNT. The whole CDR3 region reads CASSLSDSGNTIYF.

This clone was counted at least ten times. The read ends 3 residues before the CDR3 terminus; that terminus is restored from the germline J gene. The chain uses TRBV20-1 and TRBJ1-6, with D hard to call. V was cut by 0 bases and J by 6 bases, with 15 bases left in between. This CDR3 contains 16 residues. Per the germline V gene, CDR1 is DFQATT and CDR2 is SNEGSKA (reference sequence). The sequenced CDR3 bases are TGCAGTGCTAGAGATTTGCGACTTACCGGTAATTCACCC. It yields the protein CSARDLRLTGNSP. The entire CDR3 sequence reads CSARDLRLTGNSPLHF.

This clone was seen at least ten times. The read gets to within 3 residues of the CDR3 end, and the germline J gene fills in the rest. This chain links TRBV23-1 with TRBJ2-7; perhaps TRBD2 as D (6 bases). TRBV23-1 falls under the ORF class, with uncertain function. This CDR3 spans 13 amino acids. Trimming removed 10 bases at V and 4 bases at J, with 17 bases between. This CDR3 reads CANVVAEGYEQYF. The sequenced part of the CDR3 DNA is TGCGCCAACGTTGTAGCGGAGGGTTACGAG.